Following are 12 T cell receptor beta chains from one sample sequenced in a study of T cell responses to AZD1222 COVID-19 vaccine. TCRdb keeps only in-frame clones here, not all; method: immunoSEQ multiplex PCR. Of over 120,000 clones in the sample, approximately 90% were seen once. The input for sequencing was peripheral blood, taken on day 0 of AZD1222 vaccination. The receptors stem from an adult in good health.

The CDR3 coding sequence is TGTGCCACCAGGCTGCGGAGGGGCACTGAAGCTTTCTTT. It codes for CATRLRRGTEAFF. The V call is TRBV24-1, the J call TRBJ1-1, with D possibly TRBD1 on 5 matching bases. CDR3 length: 13 residues. V was cut by 7 bases and J by 4 bases, with 12 bases left in between. The germline CDR1 and CDR2 sequences are KGHDR and SFDVKD.

This clone showed up just once. The genes are TRBV10-3 and TRBJ2-2, with a tentative D call TRBD2 (6 bases). There are 15 residues in the CDR3. The V gene lost 3 bases and the J gene lost 3 bases, with 11 bases spanning the gap. Germline CDR1 ENHRY, CDR2 SYGVKD. This CDR3 reads CAISESSGDTGELFF. In nucleotides, the CDR3 is TGTGCCATCAGTGAAAGTTCGGGGGACACCGGGGAGCTGTTTTTT.

The chain is built from TRBV19 and TRBJ1-4, with 7 bases lining up with TRBD1. From germline, CDR1 is LNHDA and CDR2 SQIVND (reference sequence). The CDR3 loop spans 14 amino acids. The V gene end was trimmed by 8 bases and the J gene end by 5 bases; junction bases not matched to a gene: 8. CDR3 coding DNA: TGTGCCAGTCGCAGACAGGGAGAGAATGAAAAACTGTTTTTT. As protein: CASRRQGENEKLFF.

As regards this clone: Its ends do not fully match the called genes, so a read error is possible. The genes are TRBV12-5 and TRBJ1-5, with 7 bases fitting TRBD1. Germline CDR1 LGHNT, CDR2 FRNRAP. This CDR3 contains 16 residues. CDR3 coding DNA: TGTGCTAGTGGTTTGGGTACCTACAGGGGCAACCAGCCCCAGCATTTT. This codes for CASGLGTYRGNQPQHF.

This chain links TRBV19 with TRBJ2-7, with 9 bases identical to TRBD2. V was pared by 3 bases and J by 3 bases, with 6 bases of the junction left unmatched. Germline values: CDR1 LNHDA, CDR2 SQIVND (reference sequence). This CDR3 contains 15 residues. The CDR3 DNA reads as TGTGCCAGTAGTATTCCCCTAGCGGGACTCTACGAGCAGTACTTC. Translated, it gives CASSIPLAGLYEQYF.

To note about this clone: At one end the junction does not follow the germline gene, possibly because of a read error. The V and J genes are TRBV28 and TRBJ2-7; D is perhaps TRBD1 or TRBD2 (5 bases each). The CDR3 runs 12 residues. Germline assignment: CDR1 MDHEN and CDR2 SYDVKM. The CDR3 region has the DNA TGTGCCAGCAGCCAGGTCTACCGGGACGGGAACTTC. It specifies CASSQVYRDGNF.

The chain has TRBV21-1 and TRBJ1-2; the D call in the table, TRBD1, was not verified against the DNA. TRBV21-1 is a pseudogene locus. CDR3 length equals 15 residues. The CDR3 DNA reads TGTGCCAGCAGCCTCCGGACAGGGCATTATCAGGGCTACACCTTC. Its protein product is CASSLRTGHYQGYTF.

This clone was counted once. This sequence joins TRBV5-8 and TRBJ2-1, with D uncertain. Trimming cost V 1 base and J 5 bases, with 4 bases left between them. The CDR3 is made up of 12 amino acids. Germline CDR1 SGHTS, CDR2 YDEGEE. The CDR3 sequence: CASSLPHNEQFF. In nucleotides, the CDR3 is TGTGCCAGCAGCTTGCCCCACAATGAGCAGTTCTTC.

The J gene is TRBJ2-7, the V gene TRBV3-1 (or the pseudogene TRBV3-2), with D uncertain. The V and J ends lost 1 base and 6 bases respectively, with 7 bases between them. Germline-derived CDR1 and CDR2 are LGHDT and YNNKEL (reference sequence). There are 12 residues in the CDR3. CDR3: CASSQVGGEQYF. The DNA for the CDR3 is TGTGCCAGCAGCCAAGTCGGCGGCGAGCAGTACTTC.

V usage is TRBV5-1 and J usage is TRBJ1-1, with D perhaps TRBD1 (6 bases). The V end lost 9 bases, the J end lost 3 bases, and 15 bases lay between the germline ends. This CDR3 comprises 13 residues. CDR1 and CDR2 from the germline V gene are SGHRS and YFSETQ. The CDR3 is CATGDTFDTEAFF. The DNA of the CDR3 is TGCGCCACCGGGGACACATTCGACACTGAAGCTTTCTTT.

The genes are TRBV10-3 and TRBJ2-7; 9 bases line up with TRBD1. Unmatched junction bases numbered 6, after V lost 4 bases and J lost 2 bases. Germline values: CDR1 ENHRY, CDR2 SYGVKD. The CDR3 loop spans 15 amino acids. The CDR3: CAISGPGTGTYEQYF. CDR3 coding DNA: TGTGCCATCAGTGGCCCCGGGACAGGGACCTACGAGCAGTACTTC.

The V and J genes are TRBV5-6 and TRBJ2-7, with D possibly being TRBD1 (6 bases). Germline V gene data show CDR1 as SGHDT and CDR2 as YYEEEE. The CDR3 is 15 residues long. V lost 0 bases, J lost 2 bases, and 12 bases lay in between. As DNA, the CDR3 is TGTGCCAGCAGCTTGGCTTTGACAGGTCCCTACGAGCAGTACTTC. As protein: CASSLALTGPYEQYF.